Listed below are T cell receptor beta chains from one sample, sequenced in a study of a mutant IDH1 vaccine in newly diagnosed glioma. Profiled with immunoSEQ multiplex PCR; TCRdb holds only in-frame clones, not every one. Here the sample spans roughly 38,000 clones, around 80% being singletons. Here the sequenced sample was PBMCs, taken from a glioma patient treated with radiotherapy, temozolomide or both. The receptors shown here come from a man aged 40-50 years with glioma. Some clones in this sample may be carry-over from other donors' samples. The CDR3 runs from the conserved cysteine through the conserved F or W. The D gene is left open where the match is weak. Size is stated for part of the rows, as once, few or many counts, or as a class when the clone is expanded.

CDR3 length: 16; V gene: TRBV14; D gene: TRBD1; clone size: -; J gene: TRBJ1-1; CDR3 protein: CASSRPGQGFGTEAFF; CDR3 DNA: TGTGCCAGCAGCCGGCCGGGACAGGGGTTCGGGACTGAAGCTTTCTTT
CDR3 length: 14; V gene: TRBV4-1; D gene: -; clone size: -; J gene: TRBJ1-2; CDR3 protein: CASSQVLREYGYTF; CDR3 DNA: TGCGCCAGCAGCCAAGTGCTCAGGGAGTATGGCTACACCTTC
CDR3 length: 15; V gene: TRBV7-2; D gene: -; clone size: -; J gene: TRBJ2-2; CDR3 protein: CASSLAGGDTGELFF; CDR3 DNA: TGTGCCAGCAGCTTAGCCGGGGGAGACACCGGGGAGCTGTTTTTT
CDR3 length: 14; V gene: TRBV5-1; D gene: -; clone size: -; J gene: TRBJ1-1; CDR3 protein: CASSLGQGGTEAFF; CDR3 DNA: TGCGCCAGCAGCTTGGGCCAGGGAGGGACTGAAGCTTTCTTT
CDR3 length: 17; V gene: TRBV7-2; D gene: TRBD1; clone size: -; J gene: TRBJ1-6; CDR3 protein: CASSLVYRGGVMSPLHF; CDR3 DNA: TGTGCCAGCAGCTTAGTGTACAGGGGAGGTGTGATGTCACCCCTCCACTTT
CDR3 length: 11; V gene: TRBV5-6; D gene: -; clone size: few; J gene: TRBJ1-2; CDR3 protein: CASSLGYGYTF; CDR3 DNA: TGTGCCAGCAGCTTAGGCTATGGCTACACCTTC
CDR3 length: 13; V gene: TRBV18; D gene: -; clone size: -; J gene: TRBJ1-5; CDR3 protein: CASSIEINQPQHF; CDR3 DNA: TGTGCCAGCTCAATCGAGATCAATCAGCCCCAGCATTTT
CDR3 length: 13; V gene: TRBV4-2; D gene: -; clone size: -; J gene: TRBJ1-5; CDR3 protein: CASSQAKGEPQHF; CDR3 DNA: TGTGCCAGCAGCCAAGCTAAAGGGGAGCCCCAGCATTTT
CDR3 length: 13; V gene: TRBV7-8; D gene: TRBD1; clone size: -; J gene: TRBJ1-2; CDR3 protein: CASSSTGDYGYTF; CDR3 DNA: TGTGCCAGCAGCTCGACAGGGGACTATGGCTACACCTTC
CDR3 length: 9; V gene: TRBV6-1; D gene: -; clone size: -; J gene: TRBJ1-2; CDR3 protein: CDRSHGYTF; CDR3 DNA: TGTGACAGGTCCCATGGCTACACCTTC
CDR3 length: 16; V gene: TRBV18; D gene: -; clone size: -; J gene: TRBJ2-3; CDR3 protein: CASSPFLADPTDTQYF; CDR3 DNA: TGTGCCAGCTCACCGTTTTTAGCGGACCCCACAGATACGCAGTATTTT
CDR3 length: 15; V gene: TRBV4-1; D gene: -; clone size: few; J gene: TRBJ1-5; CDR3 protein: CASSPIPDPNQPQHF; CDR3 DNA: TGCGCCAGCAGCCCCATTCCCGACCCTAATCAGCCCCAGCATTTT
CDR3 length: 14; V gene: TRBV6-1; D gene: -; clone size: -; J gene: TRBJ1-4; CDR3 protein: CASSATWYNEKLFF; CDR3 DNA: TGTGCCAGCAGTGCGACGTGGTACAATGAAAAACTGTTTTTT
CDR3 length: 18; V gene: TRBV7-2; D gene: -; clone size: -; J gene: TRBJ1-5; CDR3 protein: CASSLAIFDPRSNQPQHF; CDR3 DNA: TGTGCCAGCAGCTTAGCGATTTTTGACCCCCGTAGCAATCAGCCCCAGCATTTT
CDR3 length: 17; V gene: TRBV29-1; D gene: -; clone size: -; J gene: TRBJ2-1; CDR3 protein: CSAFPPDEQSLYNEQFF; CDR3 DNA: TGCAGCGCTTTCCCCCCCGACGAGCAGTCCCTGTACAATGAGCAGTTCTTC
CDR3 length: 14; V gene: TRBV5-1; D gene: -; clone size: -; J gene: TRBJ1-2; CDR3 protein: CASSFTGGAEGYTF; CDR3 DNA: TGCGCCAGCAGCTTTACTGGGGGGGCGGAAGGCTACACCTTC
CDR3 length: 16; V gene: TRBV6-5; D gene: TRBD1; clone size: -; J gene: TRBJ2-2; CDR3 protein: CASSYSSTGAGGELFF; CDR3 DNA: TGTGCCAGCAGTTACTCGTCGACAGGGGCGGGCGGGGAGCTGTTTTTT
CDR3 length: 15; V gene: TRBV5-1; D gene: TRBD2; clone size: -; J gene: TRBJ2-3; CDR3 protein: CASSSTSGGTDTQYF; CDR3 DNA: TGCGCCAGCAGTTCGACTAGCGGGGGCACAGATACGCAGTATTTT
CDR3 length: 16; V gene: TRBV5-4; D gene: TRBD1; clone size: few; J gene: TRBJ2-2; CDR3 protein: CASSSNRGSNTGELFF; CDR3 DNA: TGTGCCAGCAGTTCGAACAGGGGATCGAACACCGGGGAGCTGTTTTTT
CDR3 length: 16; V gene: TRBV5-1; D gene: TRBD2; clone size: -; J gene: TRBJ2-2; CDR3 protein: CASSLRAGGNTGELFF; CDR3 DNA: TGCGCCAGCAGCTTGAGAGCGGGGGGGAACACCGGGGAGCTGTTTTTT
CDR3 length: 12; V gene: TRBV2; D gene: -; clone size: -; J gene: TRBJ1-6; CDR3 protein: CASSADNSPLHF; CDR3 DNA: TGTGCCAGCAGTGCGGATAATTCACCCCTCCACTTT
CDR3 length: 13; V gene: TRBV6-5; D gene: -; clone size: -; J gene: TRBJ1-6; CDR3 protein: CASKDGKDSPLHF; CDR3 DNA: TGTGCCAGCAAGGACGGGAAAGATTCACCCCTCCACTTT
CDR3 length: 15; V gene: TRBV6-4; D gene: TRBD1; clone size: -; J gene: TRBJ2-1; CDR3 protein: CASSEADGTVNEQFF; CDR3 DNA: TGTGCCAGCAGTGAGGCCGACGGGACAGTCAATGAGCAGTTCTTC
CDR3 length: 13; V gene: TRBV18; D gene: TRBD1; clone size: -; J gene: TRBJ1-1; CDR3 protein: CASSADRDTEAFF; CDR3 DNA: TGTGCCAGCTCAGCGGACAGGGACACTGAAGCTTTCTTT
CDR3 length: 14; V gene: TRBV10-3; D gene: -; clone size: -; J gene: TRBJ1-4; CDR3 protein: CAIRGVGVNEKLFF; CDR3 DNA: TGTGCCATCAGAGGGGTGGGGGTGAATGAAAAACTGTTTTTT
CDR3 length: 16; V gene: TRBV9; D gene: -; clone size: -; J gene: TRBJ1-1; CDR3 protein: CASSPTGIEMATEAFF; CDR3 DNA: TGTGCCAGCAGCCCAACAGGGATCGAGATGGCCACTGAAGCTTTCTTT
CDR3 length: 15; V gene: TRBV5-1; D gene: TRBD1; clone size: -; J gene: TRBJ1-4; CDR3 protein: CASSWRTGANEKLFF; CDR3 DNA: TGCGCCAGCAGCTGGAGGACAGGGGCTAATGAAAAACTGTTTTTT
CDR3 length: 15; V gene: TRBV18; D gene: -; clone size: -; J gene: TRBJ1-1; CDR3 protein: CASSDMGGGNTEAFF; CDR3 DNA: TGTGCCAGCTCAGATATGGGCGGAGGGAACACTGAAGCTTTCTTT